The present T cell receptor beta chain was sequenced within a study of early T cells in non-severe SARS-CoV-2 infection. Study-level background: With bulk RNA from unsorted whole blood as input, sequencing yielded unpaired chains.

The germline V gene has CDR1 SGHKS and CDR2 YYEKEE (reference sequence). The V end was cut by 3 bases, the J end by 0 bases, with 9 bases between. This CDR3 is built from 14 residues. The protocol attached unique molecular identifiers to individual cDNA molecules. TCRdb re-called the 5' RACE reads with MiXCR, one entry per CDR3 protein. The table shows about 80,000 distinct CDR3 sequences, with roughly 4.7% occurring only once. General study findings and limits: There was a bias toward anti-spike CD8 responses in VDJdb matching, which missed private and CD4 specificities.

Only a few counts were recorded for this clonotype. Its antigen is still unknown. The TCR was taken from an adult who was a healthcare worker with PCR-confirmed SARS-CoV-2 infection or an uninfected control (not recorded which). The gene calls are TRBV5-5 and TRBJ1-1; D is undetermined. Sequenced here: whole blood, sampled at baseline. The CDR3 DNA reads TGTGCCAGCAGCTACGGACCGTTGAACACTGAAGCTTTCTTT. Translated: CASSYGPLNTEAFF.